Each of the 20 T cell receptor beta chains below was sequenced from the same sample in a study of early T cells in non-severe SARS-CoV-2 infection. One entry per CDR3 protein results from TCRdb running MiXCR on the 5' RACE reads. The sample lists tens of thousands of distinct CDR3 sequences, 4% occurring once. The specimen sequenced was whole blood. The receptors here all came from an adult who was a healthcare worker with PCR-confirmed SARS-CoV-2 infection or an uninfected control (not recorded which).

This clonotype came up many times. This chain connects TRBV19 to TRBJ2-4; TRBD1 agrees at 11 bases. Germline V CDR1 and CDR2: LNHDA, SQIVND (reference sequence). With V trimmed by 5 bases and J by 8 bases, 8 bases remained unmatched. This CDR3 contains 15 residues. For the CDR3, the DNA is TGTGCCAGTAGTCACCGGGACAGGGGGTTGCACATTCAGTACTTC. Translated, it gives CASSHRDRGLHIQYF.

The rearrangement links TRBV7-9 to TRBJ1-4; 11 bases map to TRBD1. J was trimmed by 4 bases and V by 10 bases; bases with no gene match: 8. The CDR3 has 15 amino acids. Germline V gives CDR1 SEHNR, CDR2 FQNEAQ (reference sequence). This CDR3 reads CATSPGQGDNEKLFF. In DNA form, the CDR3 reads TGTGCCACTTCACCGGGACAGGGGGATAATGAAAAACTGTTTTTT. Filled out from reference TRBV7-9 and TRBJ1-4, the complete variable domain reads DTGVSQNPRHKITKRGQNVTFRCDPISEHNRLYWYRQTLGQGPEFLTYFQNEAQLEKSRLLSDRFSAERPKGSFSTLEIQRTEQGDSAMYLCATSPGQGDNEKLFFGSGTQLSVL.

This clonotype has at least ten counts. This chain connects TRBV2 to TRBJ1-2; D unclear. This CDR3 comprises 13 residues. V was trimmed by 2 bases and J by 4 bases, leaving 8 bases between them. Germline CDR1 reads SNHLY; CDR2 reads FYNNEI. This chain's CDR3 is CASSERQPYGYTF. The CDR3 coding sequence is TGTGCCAGCAGTGAAAGGCAGCCCTATGGCTACACCTTC.

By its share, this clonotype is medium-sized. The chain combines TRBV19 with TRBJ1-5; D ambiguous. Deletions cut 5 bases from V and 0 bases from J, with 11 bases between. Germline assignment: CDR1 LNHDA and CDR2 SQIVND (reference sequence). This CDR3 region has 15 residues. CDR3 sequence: CASSSTGYSNQPQHF. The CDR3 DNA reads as TGTGCCAGTAGTTCGACGGGGTATAGCAATCAGCCCCAGCATTTT.

The CDR3 protein is CASSPHSGEGYTF. CDR3 bases: TGCGCCAGCAGCCCACATTCGGGGGAGGGCTACACCTTC. V and J are TRBV5-1 and TRBJ1-2, with TRBD1 as a possible D gene (5 bases). The CDR3 loop spans 13 amino acids. Germline V CDR1 and CDR2: SGHRS, YFSETQ. Trimming shortened V by 4 bases and J by 8 bases, and 15 bases separated the two germline ends.

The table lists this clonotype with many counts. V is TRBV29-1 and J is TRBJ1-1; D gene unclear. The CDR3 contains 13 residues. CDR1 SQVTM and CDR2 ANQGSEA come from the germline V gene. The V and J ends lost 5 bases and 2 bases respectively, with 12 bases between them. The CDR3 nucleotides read TGCAGCGTTCGGAAGGGAGAAAACACTGAAGCTTTCTTT. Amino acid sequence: CSVRKGENTEAFF.

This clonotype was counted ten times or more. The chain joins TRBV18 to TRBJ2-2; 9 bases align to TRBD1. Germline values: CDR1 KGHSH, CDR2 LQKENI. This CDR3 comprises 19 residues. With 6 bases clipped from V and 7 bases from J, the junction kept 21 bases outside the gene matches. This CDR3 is CASSPSGQGSVVFGGELFF. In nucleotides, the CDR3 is TGTGCCAGCTCGCCATCGGGACAGGGCAGCGTGGTTTTTGGCGGGGAGCTGTTTTTT.

CDR3 DNA sequence: TGTGCCAGCAGCTCTAAGTTAGAATGGGGGGCCGGAGATACGCAGTATTTT. Its protein product is CASSSKLEWGAGDTQYF. The chain employs TRBV28 and TRBJ2-3; D possibly uses TRBD1 or TRBD2 (6 bases each). Germline V gene lookup returns CDR1 MDHEN and CDR2 SYDVKM. Trimming stripped 6 bases from V and 5 bases from J, with 24 bases between. The CDR3 has 17 amino acids.

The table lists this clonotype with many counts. The CDR3 reads CASSERAPRSGSAQYF. In DNA form, the CDR3 reads TGTGCCAGCAGTGAAAGGGCCCCCCGTTCCGGATCCGCGCAGTATTTT. The chain joins TRBV2 to TRBJ2-3; D unclear. Deletions cut 2 bases from V and 10 bases from J, with 22 bases between. This CDR3 comprises 16 residues. Germline loops: CDR1 SNHLY, CDR2 FYNNEI. The whole variable domain, filled in from reference TRBV2 and TRBJ2-3, reads EPEVTQTPSHQVTQMGQEVILRCVPISNHLYFYWYRQILGQKVEFLVSFYNNEISEKSEIFDDQFSVERPDGSNFTLKIRSTKLEDSAMYFCASSERAPRSGSAQYFGPGTRLTVL.

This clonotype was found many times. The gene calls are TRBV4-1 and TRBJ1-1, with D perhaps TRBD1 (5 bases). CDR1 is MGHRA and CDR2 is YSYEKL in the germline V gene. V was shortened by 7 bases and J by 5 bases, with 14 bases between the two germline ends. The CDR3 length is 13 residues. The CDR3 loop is CASTYFGGTEAFF. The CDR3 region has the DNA TGCGCCAGCACCTACTTTGGGGGGACTGAAGCTTTCTTT.

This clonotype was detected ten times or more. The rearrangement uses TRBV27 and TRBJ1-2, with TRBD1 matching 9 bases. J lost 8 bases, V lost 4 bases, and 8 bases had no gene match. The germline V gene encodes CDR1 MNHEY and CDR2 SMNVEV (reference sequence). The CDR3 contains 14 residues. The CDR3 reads CASSSGTGPRGYTF. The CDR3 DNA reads TGTGCCAGCAGTTCCGGGACAGGGCCCCGAGGCTACACCTTC.

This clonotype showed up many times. The CDR3 here is CATSRGGNTEAFF. In nucleotides, the CDR3 is TGTGCCACCAGTCGCGGGGGGAACACTGAAGCTTTCTTT. The rearrangement uses TRBV7-9 and TRBJ1-1; maybe TRBD1 (5 bases). The CDR3 is 13 amino acids. Germline assignment: CDR1 SEHNR and CDR2 FQNEAQ (reference sequence). Trimming removed 10 bases at V and 1 base at J, with 13 bases between.

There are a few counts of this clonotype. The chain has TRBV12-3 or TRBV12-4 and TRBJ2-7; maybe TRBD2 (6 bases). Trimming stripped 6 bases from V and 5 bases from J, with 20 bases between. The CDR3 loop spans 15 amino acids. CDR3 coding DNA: TGTGCCAGCAGCCCCGGGGGAGTTGATTACAACGAGCAGTACTTC. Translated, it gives CASSPGGVDYNEQYF.

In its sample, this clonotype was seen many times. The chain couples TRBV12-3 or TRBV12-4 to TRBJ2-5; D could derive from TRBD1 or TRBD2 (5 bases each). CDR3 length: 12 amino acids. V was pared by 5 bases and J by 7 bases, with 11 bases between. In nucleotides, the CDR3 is TGTGCCAGCAGTGACAGTCGGGGGACCCAGTACTTC. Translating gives CASSDSRGTQYF.

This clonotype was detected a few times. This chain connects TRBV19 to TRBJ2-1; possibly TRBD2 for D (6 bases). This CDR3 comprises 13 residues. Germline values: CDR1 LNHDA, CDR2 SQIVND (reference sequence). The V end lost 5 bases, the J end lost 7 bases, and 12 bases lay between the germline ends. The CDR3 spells CASSVGLANEQFF. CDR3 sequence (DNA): TGTGCCAGTAGTGTGGGACTTGCGAATGAGCAGTTCTTC.

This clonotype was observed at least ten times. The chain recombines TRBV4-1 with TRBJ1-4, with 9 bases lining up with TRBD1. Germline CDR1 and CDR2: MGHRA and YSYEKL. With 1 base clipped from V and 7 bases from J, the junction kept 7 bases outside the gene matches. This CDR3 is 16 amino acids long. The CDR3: CASSQAGQGKFEKLFF. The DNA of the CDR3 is TGCGCCAGCAGCCAAGCCGGACAGGGGAAGTTTGAAAAACTGTTTTTT.

The DNA for the CDR3 is TGCGCCAGCAGGGCCCCCAGCGAGACCCAGTACTTC. Translation gives CASRAPSETQYF. J is TRBJ2-5 and V is TRBV5-1; D gene uncertain. Per germline, CDR1 SGHRS and CDR2 YFSETQ. Trimming took 5 bases from V and 5 from J, leaving 10 bases between them. This CDR3 is built from 12 residues. The variable domain in full, with the rest retrieved from reference TRBV5-1 and TRBJ2-5, is KAGVTQTPRYLIKTRGQQVTLSCSPISGHRSVSWYQQTPGQGLQFLFEYFSETQRNKGNFPGRFSGRQFSNSRSEMNVSTLELGDSALYLCASRAPSETQYFGPGTRLLVL.

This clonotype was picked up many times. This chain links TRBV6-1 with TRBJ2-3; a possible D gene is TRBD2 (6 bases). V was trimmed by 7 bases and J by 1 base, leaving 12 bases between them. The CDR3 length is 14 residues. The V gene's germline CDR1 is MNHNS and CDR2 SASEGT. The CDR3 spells CASNLRRGTDTQYF. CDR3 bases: TGTGCCAGCAACCTACGGAGGGGCACAGATACGCAGTATTTT.

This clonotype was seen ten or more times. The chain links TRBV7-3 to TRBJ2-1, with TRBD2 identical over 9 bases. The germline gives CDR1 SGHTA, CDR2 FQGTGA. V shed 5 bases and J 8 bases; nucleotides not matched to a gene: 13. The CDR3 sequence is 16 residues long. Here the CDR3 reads CASSPPGIAGAHEQFF. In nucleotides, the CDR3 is TGTGCCAGCAGCCCCCCGGGGATAGCGGGAGCCCATGAGCAGTTCTTC.

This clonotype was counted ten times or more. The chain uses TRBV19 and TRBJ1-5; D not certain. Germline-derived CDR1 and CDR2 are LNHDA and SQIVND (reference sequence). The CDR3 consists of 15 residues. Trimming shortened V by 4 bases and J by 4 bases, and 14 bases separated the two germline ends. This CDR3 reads CASSTRNSANQPQHF. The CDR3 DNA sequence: TGTGCCAGTAGTACCCGCAACAGCGCAAATCAGCCCCAGCATTTT.